Shown below are 17 T cell receptor beta chains from a single sample sequenced in a study of T cell clonotyping in hematopoietic cell transplantation. Only in-frame clones appear in the TCRdb table, and some are missing; sequencing was by immunoSEQ multiplex PCR. Among approximately 80,000 clones listed, about 96% were seen once. The time point is: recipient sample about 28 days before transplant, after cytoreduction. This specimen was peripheral blood mononuclear cells, taken before stem cell transplant. These receptors were collected from a woman between 45 and 60 years old with acute myeloid leukemia. Some clones in this sample may be carry-over from other donors' samples.

The V call is TRBV13, the J call TRBJ2-7; D gene unclear. This CDR3 spans 14 amino acids. Trimming took 5 bases from V and 3 from J, leaving 14 bases between them. The germline gives CDR1 PRHDT, CDR2 FYEKMQ (reference sequence). The CDR3 here is CASSVQVGYYEQYF. CDR3 DNA sequence: TGTGCCAGCAGCGTCCAGGTAGGGTACTACGAGCAGTACTTC.

The chain has TRBV6-1 and TRBJ2-5; TRBD2 agrees at 7 bases. The germline CDR1 and CDR2 sequences are MNHNS and SASEGT. The CDR3 contains 13 residues. Trimming removed 8 bases from V and 1 base from J; junction bases left unmatched: 4. This CDR3 is CASLSGAQETQYF. DNA for the CDR3: TGTGCCAGCCTAAGCGGGGCCCAAGAGACCCAGTACTTC.

This chain joins TRBV29-1 and TRBJ2-6; 7 bases map to TRBD1. V was pared by 4 bases and J by 0 bases, with 3 bases of the junction left unmatched. CDR3 length equals 15 residues. Per germline, CDR1 SQVTM and CDR2 ANQGSEA. The chain's CDR3 is CSVVDRYSGANVLTF. DNA of the CDR3: TGCAGCGTTGTGGACAGGTACTCTGGGGCCAACGTCCTGACTTTC.

The chain is built from TRBV7-3 and TRBJ2-3, with 11 bases that match TRBD2. J lost 2 bases, V lost 5 bases, and 3 bases had no gene match. Germline V gene data show CDR1 as SGHTA and CDR2 as FQGTGA. This CDR3 comprises 15 residues. CDR3 DNA sequence: TGTGCCAGCAGCCTTAGCGGGGGGGCCACAGATACGCAGTATTTT. Residues: CASSLSGGATDTQYF.

This rearrangement joins TRBV30 to TRBJ2-1; perhaps TRBD1 as D (5 bases). V was cut by 0 bases and J by 10 bases, with 7 bases left in between. This CDR3 contains 11 residues. Germline V gene lookup returns CDR1 GTSNPN and CDR2 SVGIG (reference sequence). As DNA, the CDR3 is TGTGCCTGGAGTGTAGGGGTAGAGCAGTTCTTC. Translation: CAWSVGVEQFF.

This clone occurred once. This chain uses TRBV5-6 with TRBJ2-7; 8 bases fit TRBD1. The J segment lost 0 bases and the V segment lost 5 bases, leaving 4 bases of the junction unmatched. CDR3 size: 14 residues. Per germline, CDR1 SGHDT and CDR2 YYEEEE. CDR3 residues: CASSPTGDSYEQYF. CDR3 bases: TGTGCCAGCAGTCCGACAGGGGACTCCTACGAGCAGTACTTC.

The rearrangement links TRBV7-2 to TRBJ2-7; D is undetermined. Trimming cost V 0 bases and J 2 bases, with 14 bases left between them. Germline V gives CDR1 SGHTA, CDR2 FQGNSA. The CDR3 is made up of 16 amino acids. Written as DNA, the CDR3 is TGTGCCAGCAGCTTAGCTGTTGGGCGAAATCCCTACGAGCAGTACTTC. This gives the protein CASSLAVGRNPYEQYF.

CDR3 nucleotide sequence: TGTGCCAGCAGCCTCTCCTACACTGAAGCTTTCTTT. Its protein product is CASSLSYTEAFF. The chain carries TRBV14 and TRBJ1-1; D is unresolved. The germline gives CDR1 SGHDN, CDR2 FVKESK. Deletions cut 4 bases from V and 3 bases from J, with 6 bases between. The CDR3 sequence is 12 residues long.

The chain employs TRBV7-2 and TRBJ2-1; 9 bases are shared with TRBD2. V was pared by 4 bases and J by 3 bases, with 10 bases of the junction left unmatched. The CDR3 has 17 amino acids. Looked up from germline, CDR1 is SGHTA and CDR2 is FQGNSA. The CDR3 region has the DNA TGTGCCAGCAGCTCGAACGGCGGGAGGGCCCTCTACAATGAGCAGTTCTTC. Its translation is CASSSNGGRALYNEQFF.

The chain joins TRBV5-6 to TRBJ1-5; 10 bases are a match to TRBD1. V shed 4 bases, J shed 0 bases, and the junction held 4 bases outside the gene matches. Germline assignment: CDR1 SGHDT and CDR2 YYEEEE. CDR3 length equals 16 residues. For the CDR3, the DNA is TGTGCCAGCAGCCGGACAGGGGGGTATAGCAATCAGCCCCAGCATTTT. It encodes CASSRTGGYSNQPQHF.

The chain links TRBV4-1 to TRBJ2-1, with TRBD2 identical over 13 bases. The V segment lost 0 bases and the J segment 4 bases; nucleotides outside the gene matches: 15. Germline V gives CDR1 MGHRA, CDR2 YSYEKL. This CDR3 contains 21 residues. The CDR3 nucleotides read TGCGCCAGCAGCCAAGATCAGGGACTAGCGGGACTAAATTCAAAATACAATGAGCAGTTCTTC. Its protein is CASSQDQGLAGLNSKYNEQFF.

The chain is built from TRBV7-2 and TRBJ2-7; unclear D gene. Between the trimmed V and J ends, which lost 3 bases and 5 bases, there was a span of 17 bases. Germline-derived CDR1 and CDR2 are SGHTA and FQGNSA. The CDR3 covers 15 residues. The CDR3 here is CASSFMGFIGHEQYF. The CDR3, as DNA: TGTGCCAGCAGCTTCATGGGGTTCATCGGCCACGAGCAGTACTTC.

V gene TRBV29-1 combines with J gene TRBJ1-2; D gene unclear. The CDR3 covers 11 residues. V was cut by 0 bases and J by 7 bases, with 6 bases left in between. CDR1 and CDR2 (germline): SQVTM, ANQGSEA. CDR3 sequence: CSVEEGRGYTF. The CDR3 coding sequence is TGCAGCGTTGAAGAGGGTCGTGGCTACACCTTC.

This rearrangement joins TRBV28 to TRBJ2-7, with 8 nucleotides matching TRBD1. CDR1 is MDHEN and CDR2 is SYDVKM in the germline V gene. V lost 3 bases, J lost 1 base, and 8 bases stayed unmatched. This CDR3 contains 16 residues. The CDR3 spells CASSFSPGQGSYEQYF. The CDR3 DNA follows: TGTGCCAGCAGTTTTTCCCCCGGACAGGGTTCCTACGAGCAGTACTTC.

V gene TRBV7-2 combines with J gene TRBJ2-1; 9 bases are a match to TRBD2. The CDR3 sequence is 16 residues long. Germline CDR1 reads SGHTA; CDR2 reads FQGNSA. Trimming at V came to 5 bases and at J to 3 bases, leaving 8 bases not matched to a gene. The CDR3 loop reads CASSGPVRGGYNEQFF. CDR3 coding DNA: TGTGCCAGCAGCGGTCCTGTGCGGGGGGGCTACAATGAGCAGTTCTTC.

The chain has TRBV28 and TRBJ2-5, with TRBD2 as a possible D gene (6 bases). Per the germline V gene, CDR1 is MDHEN and CDR2 is SYDVKM. Trimming cost V 6 bases and J 5 bases, with 19 bases left between them. The CDR3 covers 15 residues. CDR3 sequence: CASSPLLAARETQYF. The CDR3 bases are TGTGCCAGCAGCCCACTACTAGCTGCCCGGGAGACCCAGTACTTC.

The rearrangement links TRBV7-2 to TRBJ2-3; TRBD2 agrees at 10 bases. V lost 1 base to trimming and J lost 1 base; unmatched junction nucleotides: 2. The V gene's germline CDR1 is SGHTA and CDR2 FQGNSA. The CDR3 is 16 amino acids. The CDR3 region has the DNA TGTGCCAGCAGCTTAGGACTAGCGGGCGGCACAGATACGCAGTATTTT. Translated: CASSLGLAGGTDTQYF.